The next 31 T cell receptor beta chains were all read from a single sample in a study of blood T cells in healthy people across ages. Primers used in a second PCR of roughly 7 to 12 cycles were a sample-barcoded 5' primer and a J-beta primer mix. MiXCR, run by TCRdb on the 5' RACE reads, gives a single entry per CDR3 protein. The sample has around 1,800,000 distinct CDR3 sequences; roughly two fifths are singletons. The sequenced sample consisted of blood. The receptor source for this set is a human donor in good health.

This clonotype appeared a few times. This chain uses TRBV29-1 with TRBJ2-1; D remains unclear. The length of the CDR3 is 16 residues. Germline CDR1 and CDR2: SQVTM and ANQGSEA. Trimming left V 4 bases short and J 0 bases short, with 16 bases between. For the CDR3, the DNA is TGCAGCGTTGGAGGCCTGAGCTCCCGCTCCTACAATGAGCAGTTCTTC. This codes for CSVGGLSSRSYNEQFF.

J is TRBJ1-2 and V is TRBV4-1; 8 nucleotides match TRBD1. This CDR3 is 14 amino acids long. V gave up 4 bases and J gave up 9 bases; unmatched junction bases: 10. Per germline, CDR1 MGHRA and CDR2 YSYEKL. This CDR3 reads CASSLRTGRTSYTF. Here the CDR3 DNA reads TGCGCCAGCAGCCTACGGACAGGGAGAACTAGCTACACCTTC.

The chain couples TRBV20-1 to TRBJ1-1; D might be TRBD1 (5 bases). This CDR3 has 11 amino acids. V shed 0 bases and J shed 12 bases, with 11 bases lying between them. The V gene's germline CDR1 is DFQATT and CDR2 SNEGSKA (reference sequence). The CDR3 reads CSAREDGGTFF. The CDR3 nucleotides are TGCAGTGCTAGAGAGGACGGGGGTACTTTCTTT.

The genes are TRBV12-3 or TRBV12-4 and TRBJ2-7; D remains unclear. This CDR3 has 14 residues. The V gene lost 2 bases and the J gene lost 3 bases, with 11 bases spanning the gap. The CDR3 nucleotides read TGTGCCAGCAGTTTAATAGGACCATACTACGAGCAGTACTTC. Translated, it gives CASSLIGPYYEQYF.

This clonotype showed up just a few times. This sequence joins TRBV7-2 and TRBJ2-7; the D gene could be TRBD1 or TRBD2 (5 bases each). Germline V gene lookup returns CDR1 SGHTA and CDR2 FQGNSA. CDR3 length: 13 amino acids. V was clipped by 5 bases and J by 4 bases, with 12 bases between them. The CDR3 coding sequence is TGTGCCAGCAGCCGGGGACGGCTGTACGAGCAGTACTTC. Translation: CASSRGRLYEQYF.

This clonotype was seen a few times. V gene TRBV4-1 combines with J gene TRBJ1-5; TRBD1 matches at 8 bases. Germline lookup yields CDR1 MGHRA and CDR2 YSYEKL. This CDR3 region has 15 residues. J gave up 4 bases and V 1 base, and 3 bases lay outside the gene matches. For the CDR3, the DNA is TGCGCCAGCAGCCAAGTGGACAGGGAAAATCAGCCCCAGCATTTT. It yields the protein CASSQVDRENQPQHF.

V is TRBV7-2 and J is TRBJ1-2, with D unclear. This CDR3 comprises 16 residues. Germline V CDR1 and CDR2: SGHTA, FQGNSA. Trimming took 2 bases from V and 4 from J, leaving 17 bases between them. In nucleotides, the CDR3 is TGTGCCAGCAGCTTAAGCGATTGGCGACGGGGCTATGGCTACACCTTC. It translates to CASSLSDWRRGYGYTF.

This clonotype was seen only once. The chain recombines TRBV6-5 with TRBJ2-1; no clear D gene. The assigned J gene may be wrong: the sequence end matches TRBJ2-7 better. This CDR3 contains 15 residues. From germline, CDR1 is MNHEY and CDR2 SVGAGI. The CDR3 here is CASSYTALSYNEQYF. CDR3 bases: TGTGCCAGCAGTTACACAGCCCTATCCTACAATGAGCAGTACTTC.

This clonotype came up a few times. The chain joins TRBV9 to TRBJ2-4; 10 bases fit TRBD1. The J call could be wrong; TRBJ2-7 is a better fit for the DNA end. In germline, CDR1 is SGDLS, CDR2 YYNGEE. This CDR3 has 15 amino acids. Here the CDR3 DNA reads TGTGCCAGCAGCGGATGGACCGGGACAGGGGACGAGCAGTACTTC. The encoded protein is CASSGWTGTGDEQYF.

This clonotype has ten or more counts. This sequence joins TRBV20-1 and TRBJ2-7, with 10 bases aligning to TRBD2. Germline V gene data show CDR1 as DFQATT and CDR2 as SNEGSKA (reference sequence). V shed 4 bases, J shed 3 bases, and the junction held 9 bases outside the gene matches. CDR3 length: 15 residues. The DNA of the CDR3 is TGCAGTGCTACCGAAACTCTAGCGGGGGTCTACGAGCAGTACTTC. This codes for CSATETLAGVYEQYF.

The V and J genes are TRBV7-2 and TRBJ1-5; the D is unclear. The CDR3 covers 15 residues. The V end was cut by 5 bases, the J end by 6 bases, with 17 bases between. In germline, CDR1 is SGHTA, CDR2 FQGNSA. CDR3 amino acids: CASSPQVGIGQPQHF. Written as DNA, the CDR3 is TGTGCCAGCAGCCCTCAGGTTGGGATAGGTCAGCCCCAGCATTTT.

The V gene is TRBV10-3, the J gene TRBJ2-3, with D possibly TRBD1 on 5 matching bases. The V gene lost 1 base and the J gene lost 2 bases, with 19 bases spanning the gap. CDR1 is ENHRY and CDR2 is SYGVKD in the germline V gene. This CDR3 region has 18 residues. In DNA, the CDR3 is TGTGCCATCAGTGAGTTGTGGCAGGGTGAGAGTACCACAGATACGCAGTATTTT. Residues: CAISELWQGESTTDTQYF.

The chain is built from TRBV5-6 and TRBJ1-1; D is unclear. The CDR3 contains 19 residues. The germline V gene has CDR1 SGHDT and CDR2 YYEEEE. The V end was cut by 2 bases, the J end by 0 bases, with 23 bases between. CDR3 region: CASSLGWEETAGVNTEAFF. Here the CDR3 DNA reads TGTGCCAGCAGCTTAGGGTGGGAGGAAACGGCGGGAGTGAACACTGAAGCTTTCTTT.

The chain employs TRBV2 and TRBJ1-4; D unclear. Germline CDR1 is SNHLY and CDR2 is FYNNEI. CDR3 length: 14 amino acids. The germline V and J ends were trimmed by 6 bases and 0 bases, with 8 bases remaining between them. In DNA, the CDR3 is TGTGCCAGCAGGGAATTTTCAACTAATGAAAAACTGTTTTTT. This sequence encodes CASREFSTNEKLFF.

The chain joins TRBV28 to TRBJ2-2; D is undetermined. Matching the DNA end better, TRBJ1-1 makes the J call doubtful. Germline V gene data show CDR1 as MDHEN and CDR2 as SYDVKM. The CDR3 spans 14 residues. The CDR3 here is CASSALVDNLGAFF. The CDR3, as DNA: TGTGCCAGCAGTGCCCTCGTTGACAACCTGGGAGCTTTCTTT.

This rearrangement joins TRBV7-3 to TRBJ2-5; 8 bases agree with TRBD2. The CDR3 spans 15 residues. Germline V gives CDR1 SGHTA, CDR2 FQGTGA. The V and J ends lost 3 bases and 5 bases, in that order; junction bases with no gene match: 8. CDR3: CASSLGDLAGETQYF. The DNA for the CDR3 is TGTGCCAGCAGCTTGGGGGACTTAGCGGGGGAGACCCAGTACTTC.

This chain joins TRBV20-1 and TRBJ1-4; D is unclear. Deletions cut 3 bases from V and 8 bases from J, with 13 bases between. The CDR3 runs 13 residues. The germline CDR1 and CDR2 sequences are DFQATT and SNEGSKA (reference sequence). CDR3 region: CSARDIIAEKLFF. CDR3 nucleotides: TGCAGTGCTAGGGATATAATCGCGGAAAAACTGTTTTTT.

The chain is built from TRBV6-6 and TRBJ1-2, with no clear D. Germline CDR1 and CDR2: MNHNY and SVGAGI (reference sequence). The CDR3 has 14 amino acids. V was shortened by 6 bases and J by 4 bases, with 15 bases between the two germline ends. The DNA for the CDR3 is TGTGCCAGCAGCCCAAGACCGCTCAGCTATGGCTACACCTTC. It specifies CASSPRPLSYGYTF.

J is TRBJ2-1 and V is TRBV11-1; D uncertain. CDR3 length: 15 amino acids. Germline V gives CDR1 SGHAT, CDR2 FQDESV (reference sequence). The V gene lost 3 bases and the J gene lost 0 bases, with 9 bases spanning the gap. In DNA, the CDR3 is TGTGCCAGCAGCTTTACCCATAGCTCCTACAATGAGCAGTTCTTC. This codes for CASSFTHSSYNEQFF. The full variable domain, its missing parts supplied by reference TRBV11-1 and TRBJ2-1, is EAEVAQSPRYKITEKSQAVAFWCDPISGHATLYWYRQILGQGPELLVQFQDESVVDDSQLPKDRFSAERLKGVDSTLKIQPAELGDSAMYLCASSFTHSSYNEQFFGPGTRLTVL.

The chain combines TRBV5-1 with TRBJ1-6; no firm D call. Trimming left V 4 bases short and J 0 bases short, with 17 bases between. Per the germline V gene, CDR1 is SGHRS and CDR2 is YFSETQ. The CDR3 length is 18 residues. Here the CDR3 reads CASSIVPLTSSYNSPLHF. CDR3 coding DNA: TGCGCCAGCAGCATAGTGCCCTTGACGAGCTCCTATAATTCACCCCTCCACTTT.

About this clonotype: One end of the junction varies from germline; a read error may be responsible. The CDR3 here is CASSFHYRGRSSEQYF. The CDR3 bases are TGTGCCAGCAGTTTCCACTACAGGGGGAGGTCCTCCGAGCAGTACTTC. The J gene is TRBJ2-7, the V gene TRBV28; TRBD1 matches at 8 bases. Germline-derived CDR1 and CDR2 are MDHEN and SYDVKM. This CDR3 has 16 residues. The full variable domain, in which reference TRBV28 and TRBJ2-7 provide the parts outside the CDR3, is DVKVTQSSRYLVKRTGEKVFLECVQDMDHENMFWYRQDPGLGLRLIYFSYDVKMKEKGDIPEGYSVSREKKERFSLILESASTNQTSMYLCASSFHYRGRSSEQYFGPGTRLTVT.

This clonotype occurred a few times. The chain combines TRBV15 with TRBJ2-7; TRBD1 aligns across 7 bases. Looked up from germline, CDR1 is LNHNV and CDR2 is YYDKDF (reference sequence). This CDR3 region has 16 residues. V was pared by 4 bases and J by 0 bases, with 9 bases of the junction left unmatched. CDR3 DNA: TGTGCCACCAGCACACGACACCGGGACAGCTCCTACGAGCAGTACTTC. This codes for CATSTRHRDSSYEQYF.

The CDR3 bases are TGTGCCAGCAGCTTGTCAATTTTACAGGGTTGGAAGGGCTACACCTTC. Amino acids: CASSLSILQGWKGYTF. The V call is TRBV5-5, the J call TRBJ1-2; perhaps TRBD1 as D (6 bases). The CDR3 runs to 16 residues. Trimming took 1 base from V and 8 from J, leaving 21 bases between them. Germline V gene data show CDR1 as SGHKS and CDR2 as YYEKEE (reference sequence).

The rearrangement joins TRBV11-2 to TRBJ2-6, with 9 bases lining up with TRBD1. The V gene end was trimmed by 5 bases and the J gene end by 3 bases; junction bases not matched to a gene: 8. Germline CDR1 and CDR2: SGHAT and FQNNGV. This CDR3 spans 17 amino acids. The CDR3 reads CASSLGQGGFGANVLTF. CDR3 in DNA: TGTGCCAGCAGCCTGGGACAGGGAGGTTTTGGGGCCAACGTCCTGACTTTC. Complete variable domain (other parts from reference TRBV11-2 and TRBJ2-6): EAGVAQSPRYKIIEKRQSVAFWCNPISGHATLYWYQQILGQGPKLLIQFQNNGVVDDSQLPKDRFSAERLKGVDSTLKIQPAKLEDSAVYLCASSLGQGGFGANVLTFGAGSRLTVL.

This clonotype turned up a few times. One end of the junction is discordant with germline, which a read error may explain. The chain recombines TRBV6-5 with TRBJ1-2, with TRBD1 as a possible D gene (5 bases). The CDR3 spans 19 residues. CDR1 is MNHEY, CDR2 SVGAGI, per germline. The CDR3: CASSYSIPAQPVRGYGYTF. As DNA, the CDR3 is TGTGCCAGCAGCTACTCGATTCCCGCGCAGCCCGTGAGGGGCTATGGCTACACCTTC.

V is TRBV29-1 and J is TRBJ1-2; no clear D gene. V lost 3 bases to trimming and J lost 0 bases, with 8 bases between them. There are 13 residues in the CDR3. Germline V gene lookup returns CDR1 SQVTM and CDR2 ANQGSEA. The CDR3 sequence: CSVDHRANYGYTF. Written as DNA, the CDR3 is TGCAGCGTTGATCATAGAGCTAACTATGGCTACACCTTC. Full variable domain (outside the CDR3, taken from reference TRBV29-1 and TRBJ1-2): SAVISQKPSRDICQRGTSLTIQCQVDSQVTMMFWYRQQPGQSLTLIATANQGSEATYESGFVIDKFPISRPNLTFSTLTVSNMSPEDSSIYLCSVDHRANYGYTFGSGTRLTVV.

CDR3 region: CASSLTMYNEQFF. The CDR3 DNA is TGTGCCAGCAGTTTGACTATGTACAATGAGCAGTTCTTC. V usage is TRBV28 and J usage is TRBJ2-1; a possible D gene is TRBD2 (5 bases). CDR3 length: 13 amino acids. The V gene lost 3 bases and the J gene lost 4 bases, with 7 bases spanning the gap. Germline V gene data show CDR1 as MDHEN and CDR2 as SYDVKM. Full variable domain (outside the CDR3, taken from reference TRBV28 and TRBJ2-1): DVKVTQSSRYLVKRTGEKVFLECVQDMDHENMFWYRQDPGLGLRLIYFSYDVKMKEKGDIPEGYSVSREKKERFSLILESASTNQTSMYLCASSLTMYNEQFFGPGTRLTVL.

The chain links TRBV10-3 to TRBJ1-1; 7 nucleotides line up with TRBD1. The CDR3 runs to 15 residues. The V gene's germline CDR1 is ENHRY and CDR2 SYGVKD. V shed 4 bases, J shed 0 bases, and the junction held 5 bases outside the gene matches. The CDR3 reads CAISGRTGVNTEAFF. In DNA, the CDR3 is TGTGCCATCAGTGGCCGAACAGGGGTGAACACTGAAGCTTTCTTT.

The chain couples TRBV7-2 to TRBJ1-4; TRBD1 agrees at 11 bases. The trim removed 2 bases at V and 8 bases at J, leaving 4 bases unmatched. The CDR3 contains 15 residues. Germline CDR1 SGHTA, CDR2 FQGNSA. This CDR3 reads CASSLPGQGGEKLFF. The CDR3 region has the DNA TGTGCCAGCAGCTTACCGGGACAGGGGGGCGAAAAACTGTTTTTT.

This clonotype showed up just a few times. This rearrangement joins TRBV6-1 to TRBJ1-2, with D uncertain. With 7 bases removed from V and 2 bases from J, the gap between germline ends came to 8 bases. The CDR3 has 12 amino acids. Per the germline V gene, CDR1 is MNHNS and CDR2 is SASEGT. CDR3 in DNA: TGTGCCAGCAATGACGGAAACTATGGCTACACCTTC. This sequence encodes CASNDGNYGYTF.

In this sample, this clonotype turned up many times. The chain couples TRBV10-3 to TRBJ1-5; D unclear. CDR3 length equals 13 residues. V was clipped by 0 bases and J by 5 bases, with 5 bases between them. Germline V gene lookup returns CDR1 ENHRY and CDR2 SYGVKD. The CDR3 DNA reads TGTGCCATCAGTGAGTCGCCTGATCAGCCCCAGCATTTT. This codes for CAISESPDQPQHF.